A single TCR beta chain is shown here with its context. This entry comes from a study of blood T cell repertoires in COVID-19. Overall study context: Samples representing acute and convalescent COVID-19 were sourced from the United States, Italy and Spain. In each case, the material was cDNA or gDNA derived from T cells, B-cell-depleted T cells, or PBMCs.

In the authors' workflow: How many nucleated cells were present was estimated from reference gene primer amplification. TCRdb's table, derived via immunoSEQ multiplex PCR, lists solely in-frame clones and lacks some. The V and J calls and clone size come from that table; D and trimming were worked out from the DNA. The sample contains just over 150,000 clones, roughly 84% of which appear only once. Looked up from germline, CDR1 is MDHEN and CDR2 is SYDVKM. This CDR3 spans 17 amino acids. V dropped 8 bases and J dropped 3 bases, with 25 bases sitting between them. The V call is TRBV28, the J call TRBJ2-5, with D possibly TRBD2 on 6 matching bases. This clonotype originated in a woman aged 50 to 60 with acute or convalescent COVID-19. Sequencing was performed on peripheral blood. The CDR3 DNA reads as TGTGCCAGCGCCCAATGGAGTGTAGGGGAGGCGGAAGAGACCCAGTACTTC. Translating gives CASAQWSVGEAEETQYF.